Shown below are 19 T cell receptor beta chains from a single sample sequenced in a study of early T cells in non-severe SARS-CoV-2 infection. TCRdb passed the 5' RACE reads through MiXCR, listing each CDR3 protein once. The sample lists 75,000 to 80,000 distinct CDR3 sequences; roughly 9.6% were seen once. The sequenced sample consisted of whole blood. The receptors originated from an adult who was a healthcare worker with PCR-confirmed SARS-CoV-2 infection or an uninfected control (not recorded which).

This clonotype came up many times. The chain combines TRBV30 with TRBJ2-2; D unresolved. CDR3 length: 13 residues. The germline V and J ends were trimmed by 8 bases and 4 bases, with 14 bases remaining between them. Germline V gene sequence: CDR1 GTSNPN, CDR2 SVGIG (reference sequence). As DNA, the CDR3 is TGTGCCGCGACTCGGACCCTCACCGGGGAGCTGTTTTTT. Translation gives CAATRTLTGELFF.

V usage is TRBV29-1 and J usage is TRBJ2-7, with D unresolved. There are 13 residues in the CDR3. Germline CDR1 reads SQVTM; CDR2 reads ANQGSEA. V was trimmed by 4 bases and J by 4 bases, leaving 14 bases between them. The DNA of the CDR3 is TGCAGCGTTGGCCTGACTTCTGCGTACGAGCAGTACTTC. Protein: CSVGLTSAYEQYF.

This clonotype was counted at least ten times. This chain uses TRBV27 with TRBJ2-1, with 11 nucleotides matching TRBD2. The CDR3 covers 15 residues. Germline V lookup: CDR1 MNHEY, CDR2 SMNVEV (reference sequence). Trimming took 1 base from V and 7 from J; bases not matched to a gene: 3. CDR3 residues: CASSLLAGGGNEQFF. DNA of the CDR3: TGTGCCAGCAGTTTATTAGCGGGAGGGGGGAATGAGCAGTTCTTC.

This clonotype showed up many times. The V call is TRBV12-3 or TRBV12-4, the J call TRBJ2-5, with TRBD2 identical over 7 bases. This CDR3 is 14 amino acids long. V lost 5 bases, J lost 2 bases, and 5 bases stayed unmatched. The CDR3 DNA is TGTGCCAGCAGTCGAGCTAGCGGTCAAGAGACCCAGTACTTC. This translates into CASSRASGQETQYF.

The V gene is TRBV5-4, the J gene TRBJ2-7; possible D gene TRBD1, 5 bases. CDR3 size: 15 residues. The V end was cut by 4 bases, the J end by 2 bases, with 16 bases between. Germline V gene sequence: CDR1 SGHNT, CDR2 YYREEE (reference sequence). The CDR3 region has the DNA TGTGCCAGCAGCCTCCAGGGCGGATTCGCCTACGAGCAGTACTTC. It specifies CASSLQGGFAYEQYF.

The chain couples TRBV5-1 to TRBJ2-7, with D maybe TRBD2 (6 bases). The CDR3 is 19 residues long. From germline, CDR1 is SGHRS and CDR2 YFSETQ. Trimming stripped 0 bases from V and 0 bases from J, with 22 bases between. CDR3 sequence: CASSLAYLPQERASYEQYF. CDR3 DNA: TGCGCCAGCAGCTTGGCTTACCTGCCGCAAGAGCGGGCCTCCTACGAGCAGTACTTC.

The V gene is TRBV20-1, the J gene TRBJ2-1; 11 nucleotides agree with TRBD2. The CDR3 extends over 16 amino acids. V was clipped by 4 bases and J by 0 bases; unmatched bases: 5. Germline CDR1 DFQATT, CDR2 SNEGSKA (reference sequence). The CDR3, as DNA: TGCAGTGCTAACGGACTAGCGGGTCGCTCCTACAATGAGCAGTTCTTC. Translation: CSANGLAGRSYNEQFF.

The table lists this clonotype with many counts. The V gene is TRBV12-3 or TRBV12-4, the J gene TRBJ2-7, with a tentative D call TRBD2 (5 bases). CDR3 length: 15 residues. Trimming took 3 bases from V and 1 from J, leaving 13 bases between them. CDR3 protein: CASSLGRGRSYEQYF. The CDR3 DNA is TGTGCCAGCAGTTTGGGGAGAGGTAGGTCCTACGAGCAGTACTTC.

V is TRBV4-2 and J is TRBJ2-1; D may be TRBD2 (5 bases). The V gene lost 4 bases and the J gene lost 13 bases, with 14 bases spanning the gap. Germline CDR1 LGHNA, CDR2 YNFKEQ. The CDR3 covers 12 residues. CDR3 in DNA: TGTGCCAGCAGCCGCGAGGGCCGTCCTCAGTTCTTC. Its translation is CASSREGRPQFF.

This clonotype was seen more than once but under ten times. V usage is TRBV6-1 and J usage is TRBJ2-1; 9 positions agree with TRBD2. CDR3 length: 15 residues. Germline V gene data show CDR1 as MNHNS and CDR2 as SASEGT. With 7 bases clipped from V and 3 bases from J, the junction kept 7 bases outside the gene matches. The CDR3 loop reads CASKTSGNLYNEQFF. The DNA for the CDR3 is TGTGCCAGCAAGACTAGCGGAAATCTCTACAATGAGCAGTTCTTC.

This clonotype occurred a few times. V and J are TRBV7-9 and TRBJ1-2; 10 bases map to TRBD1. The germline gives CDR1 SEHNR, CDR2 FQNEAQ (reference sequence). The ends lost 4 bases at V and 0 bases at J; junction bases unmatched: 8. CDR3 length equals 17 residues. The CDR3 bases are TGTGCCAGCAGCTCCGCCATCGGGACAGGGGCTAACTATGGCTACACCTTC. Protein sequence: CASSSAIGTGANYGYTF.

The table lists this clonotype with many counts. J is TRBJ2-3 and V is TRBV7-2; 8 bases align to TRBD2. This CDR3 is 14 amino acids long. With 1 base clipped from V and 4 bases from J, the junction kept 1 base outside the gene matches. Germline-derived CDR1 and CDR2 are SGHTA and FQGNSA. The CDR3, as DNA: TGTGCCAGCAGCTTAGGCGGGAGGTCAGATACGCAGTATTTT. It yields the protein CASSLGGRSDTQYF.

This clonotype was recorded many times. V gene TRBV12-3 or TRBV12-4 combines with J gene TRBJ2-5; a possible D gene is TRBD2 (6 bases). This CDR3 is 13 amino acids long. V was shortened by 7 bases and J by 4 bases, with 13 bases between the two germline ends. The chain's CDR3 is CASNRMGGETQYF. The CDR3 DNA reads TGTGCCAGCAATCGGATGGGGGGAGAGACCCAGTACTTC.

In this sample, this clonotype turned up many times. This chain uses TRBV4-1 with TRBJ2-1; D not certain. V shed 4 bases and J shed 7 bases, with 5 bases lying between them. The length of the CDR3 is 11 residues. Looked up from germline, CDR1 is MGHRA and CDR2 is YSYEKL. This chain's CDR3 is CASSRNNEQFF. Written as DNA, the CDR3 is TGCGCCAGCAGCCGAAATAATGAGCAGTTCTTC.

This clonotype turned up a few times. This chain joins TRBV18 and TRBJ2-5; 9 nucleotides match TRBD1. The germline gives CDR1 KGHSH, CDR2 LQKENI. Trimming at V came to 0 bases and at J to 4 bases, leaving 3 bases not matched to a gene. The length of the CDR3 is 15 residues. The CDR3 region has the DNA TGTGCCAGCTCACCACCGGGACAGGGAAGAGAGACCCAGTACTTC. Its translation: CASSPPGQGRETQYF.

This clonotype has a count of ten or more. V is TRBV4-2 and J is TRBJ2-3, with 11 bases that match TRBD2. Losses at the gene ends were 0 bases for V and 5 bases for J; bases not matched to a gene: 10. Germline-derived CDR1 and CDR2 are LGHNA and YNFKEQ. This CDR3 contains 18 residues. The CDR3 is CASSQEAASGRSRDTQYF. The CDR3 region has the DNA TGTGCCAGCAGCCAAGAAGCGGCTAGCGGGAGGTCGAGAGATACGCAGTATTTT.

This clonotype has only a few counts. The genes are TRBV20-1 and TRBJ2-7, with 12 bases that match TRBD2. In germline, CDR1 is DFQATT, CDR2 SNEGSKA (reference sequence). The CDR3 loop spans 17 amino acids. J lost 2 bases, V lost 6 bases, and 14 bases had no gene match. The CDR3 sequence is CSAAASGRDLLAYEQYF. The CDR3 DNA follows: TGCAGTGCCGCCGCTAGCGGGAGGGACTTATTAGCCTACGAGCAGTACTTC.

This clonotype was observed many times. This chain links TRBV28 with TRBJ2-7, with D unresolved. The CDR3 has 12 residues. V was pared by 2 bases and J by 4 bases, with 6 bases between. Germline V gene lookup returns CDR1 MDHEN and CDR2 SYDVKM. CDR3 bases: TGTGCCAGCAGTTTAGATGTTTACGAGCAGTACTTC. Its protein is CASSLDVYEQYF.

This clonotype was seen many times. This chain joins TRBV28 and TRBJ2-7, with D tentatively TRBD2 (6 bases). Trimming removed 7 bases at V and 2 bases at J, with 12 bases between. This CDR3 comprises 13 residues. Germline CDR1 reads MDHEN; CDR2 reads SYDVKM. Here the CDR3 reads CASTSGPPYEQYF. The DNA for the CDR3 is TGTGCCAGCACCAGCGGGCCCCCCTACGAGCAGTACTTC. Looking up the rest from reference TRBV28 and TRBJ2-7 gives the full variable domain: DVKVTQSSRYLVKRTGEKVFLECVQDMDHENMFWYRQDPGLGLRLIYFSYDVKMKEKGDIPEGYSVSREKKERFSLILESASTNQTSMYLCASTSGPPYEQYFGPGTRLTVT.